This T cell receptor (beta chain) was identified during a study of T cell responses to AZD1222 COVID-19 vaccine. General observations from the study: Repertoire sampling occurred only after the peak T cell response. Only six or seven AZD1222 recipients were seropositive at baseline.

Points on this clone: The antigen remains undetermined.

This CDR3 is built from 12 residues. The V and J ends lost 4 bases and 10 bases respectively, with 13 bases between them. Clones were sequenced by immunoSEQ multiplex PCR, and TCRdb holds only the in-frame ones, with some missing. The data contain 100,000 to 150,000 clones, 80% to 90% of them singletons. The TCR sequence derives from an adult in good health. Sequenced material: peripheral blood, taken on day 0 of AZD1222 vaccination. V is TRBV12-3 or TRBV12-4 and J is TRBJ1-2; perhaps TRBD1 as D (5 bases). Here the CDR3 DNA reads TGTGCCAGCAGTTGGAATCCGGGGGTCTACACCTTC. This gives the protein CASSWNPGVYTF.